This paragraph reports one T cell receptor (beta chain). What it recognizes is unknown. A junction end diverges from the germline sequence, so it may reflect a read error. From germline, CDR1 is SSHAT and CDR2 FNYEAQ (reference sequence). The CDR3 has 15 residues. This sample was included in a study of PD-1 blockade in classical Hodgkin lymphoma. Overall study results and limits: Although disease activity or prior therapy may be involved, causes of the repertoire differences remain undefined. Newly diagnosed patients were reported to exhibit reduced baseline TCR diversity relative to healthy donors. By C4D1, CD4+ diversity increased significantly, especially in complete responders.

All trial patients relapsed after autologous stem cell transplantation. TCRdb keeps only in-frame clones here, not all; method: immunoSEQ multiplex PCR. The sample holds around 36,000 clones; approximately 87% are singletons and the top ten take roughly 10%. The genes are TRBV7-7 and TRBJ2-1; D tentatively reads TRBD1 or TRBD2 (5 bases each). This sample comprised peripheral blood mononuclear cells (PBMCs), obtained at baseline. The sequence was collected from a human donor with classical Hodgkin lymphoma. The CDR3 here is CASSLNPGMRGEQFF. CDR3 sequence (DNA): TGTGCTAGCAGCCTAAACCCGGGAATGAGGGGTGAGCAGTTCTTC.